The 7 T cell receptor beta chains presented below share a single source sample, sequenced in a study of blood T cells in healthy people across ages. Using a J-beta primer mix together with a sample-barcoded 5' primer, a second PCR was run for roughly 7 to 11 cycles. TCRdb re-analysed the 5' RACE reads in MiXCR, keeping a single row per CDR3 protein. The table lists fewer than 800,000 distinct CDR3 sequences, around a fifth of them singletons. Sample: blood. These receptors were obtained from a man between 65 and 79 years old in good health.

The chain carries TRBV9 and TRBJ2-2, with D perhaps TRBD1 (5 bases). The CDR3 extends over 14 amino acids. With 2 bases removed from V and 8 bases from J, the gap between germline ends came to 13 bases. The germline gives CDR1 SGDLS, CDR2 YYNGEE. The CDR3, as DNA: TGTGCCAGCAGCGTGGGGCCGAATTCGGGGGAGCTGTTTTTT. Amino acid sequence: CASSVGPNSGELFF.

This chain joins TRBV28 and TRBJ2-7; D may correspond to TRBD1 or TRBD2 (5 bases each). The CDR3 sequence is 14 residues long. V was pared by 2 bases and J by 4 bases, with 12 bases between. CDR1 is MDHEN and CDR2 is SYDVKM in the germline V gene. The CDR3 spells CASSLDSGRYEQYF. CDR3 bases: TGTGCCAGCAGTTTAGACAGCGGCAGGTACGAGCAGTACTTC.

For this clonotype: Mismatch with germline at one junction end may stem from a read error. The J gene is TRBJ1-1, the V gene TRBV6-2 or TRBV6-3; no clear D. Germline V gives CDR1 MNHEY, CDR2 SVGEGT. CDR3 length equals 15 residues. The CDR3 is CAGSYPPRRGTEAFF. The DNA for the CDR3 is TGTGCCGGCAGCTACCCCCCAAGGCGCGGCACTGAAGCTTTCTTT.

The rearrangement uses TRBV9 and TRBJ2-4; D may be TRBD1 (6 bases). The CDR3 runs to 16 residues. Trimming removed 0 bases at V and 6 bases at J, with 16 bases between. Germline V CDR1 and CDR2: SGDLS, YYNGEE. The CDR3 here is CASSVGAGRGGNIQYF. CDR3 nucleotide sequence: TGTGCCAGCAGCGTAGGGGCGGGTAGAGGGGGAAACATTCAGTACTTC.

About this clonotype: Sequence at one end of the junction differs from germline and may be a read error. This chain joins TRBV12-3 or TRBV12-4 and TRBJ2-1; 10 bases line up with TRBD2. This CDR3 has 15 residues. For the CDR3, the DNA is TGTGCCAGCAGTGAGGGACTAGCGATCTACAATGAGCAGTTCTTT. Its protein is CASSEGLAIYNEQFF.

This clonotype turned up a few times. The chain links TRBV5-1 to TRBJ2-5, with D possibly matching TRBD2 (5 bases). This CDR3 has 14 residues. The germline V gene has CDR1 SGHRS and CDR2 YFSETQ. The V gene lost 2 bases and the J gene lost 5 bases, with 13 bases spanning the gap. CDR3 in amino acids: CASSLTSLWETQYF. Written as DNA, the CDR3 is TGCGCCAGCAGCTTAACTAGTCTCTGGGAGACCCAGTACTTC.

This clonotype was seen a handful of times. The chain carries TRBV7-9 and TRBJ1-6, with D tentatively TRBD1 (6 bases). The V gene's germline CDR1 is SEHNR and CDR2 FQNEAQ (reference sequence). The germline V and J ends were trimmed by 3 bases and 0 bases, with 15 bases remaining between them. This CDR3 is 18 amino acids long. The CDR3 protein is CASSLQDSVSSYNSPLHF. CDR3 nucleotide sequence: TGTGCCAGCAGCTTGCAGGACAGTGTGAGCTCCTATAATTCACCCCTCCACTTT.